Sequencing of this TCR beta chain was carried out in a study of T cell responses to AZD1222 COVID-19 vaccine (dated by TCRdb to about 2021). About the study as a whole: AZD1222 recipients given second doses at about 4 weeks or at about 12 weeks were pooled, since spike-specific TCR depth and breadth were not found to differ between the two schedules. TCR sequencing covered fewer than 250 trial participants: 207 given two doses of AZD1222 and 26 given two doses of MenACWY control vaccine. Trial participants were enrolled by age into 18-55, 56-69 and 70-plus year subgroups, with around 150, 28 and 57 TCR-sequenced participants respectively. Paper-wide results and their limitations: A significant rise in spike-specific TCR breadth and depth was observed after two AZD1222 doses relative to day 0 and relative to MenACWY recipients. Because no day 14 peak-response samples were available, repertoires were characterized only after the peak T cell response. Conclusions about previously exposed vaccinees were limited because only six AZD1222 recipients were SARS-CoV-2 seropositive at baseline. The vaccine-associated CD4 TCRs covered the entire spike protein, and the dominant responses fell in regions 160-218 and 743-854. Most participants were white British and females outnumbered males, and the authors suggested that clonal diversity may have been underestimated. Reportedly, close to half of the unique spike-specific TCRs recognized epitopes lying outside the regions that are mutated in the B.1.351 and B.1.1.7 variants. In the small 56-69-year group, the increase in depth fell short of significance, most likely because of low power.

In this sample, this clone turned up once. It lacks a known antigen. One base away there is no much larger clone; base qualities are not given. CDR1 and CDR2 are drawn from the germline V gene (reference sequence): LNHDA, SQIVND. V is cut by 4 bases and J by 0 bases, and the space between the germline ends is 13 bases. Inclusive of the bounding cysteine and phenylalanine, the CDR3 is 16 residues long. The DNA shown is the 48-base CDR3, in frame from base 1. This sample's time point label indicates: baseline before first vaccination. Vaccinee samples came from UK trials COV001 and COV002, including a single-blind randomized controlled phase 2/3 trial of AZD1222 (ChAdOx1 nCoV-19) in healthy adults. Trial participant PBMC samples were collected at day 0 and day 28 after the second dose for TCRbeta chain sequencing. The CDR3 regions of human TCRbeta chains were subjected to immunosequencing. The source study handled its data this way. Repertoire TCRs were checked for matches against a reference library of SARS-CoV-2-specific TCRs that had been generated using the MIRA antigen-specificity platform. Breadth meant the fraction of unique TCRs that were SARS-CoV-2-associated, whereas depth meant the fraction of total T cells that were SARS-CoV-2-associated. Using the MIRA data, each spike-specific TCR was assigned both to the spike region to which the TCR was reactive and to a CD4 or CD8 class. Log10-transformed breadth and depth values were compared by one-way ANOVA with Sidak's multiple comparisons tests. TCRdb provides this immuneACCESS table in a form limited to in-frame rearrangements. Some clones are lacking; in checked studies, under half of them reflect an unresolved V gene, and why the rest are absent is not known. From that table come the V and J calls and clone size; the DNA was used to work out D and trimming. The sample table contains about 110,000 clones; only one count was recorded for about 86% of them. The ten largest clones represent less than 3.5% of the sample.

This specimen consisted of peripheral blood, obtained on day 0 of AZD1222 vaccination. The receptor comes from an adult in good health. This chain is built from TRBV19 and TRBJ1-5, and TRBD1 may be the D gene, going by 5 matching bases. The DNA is TGTGCCAGTAGTACAATCGACAGATATAGCAATCAGCCCCAGCATTTT. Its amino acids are CASSTIDRYSNQPQHF.